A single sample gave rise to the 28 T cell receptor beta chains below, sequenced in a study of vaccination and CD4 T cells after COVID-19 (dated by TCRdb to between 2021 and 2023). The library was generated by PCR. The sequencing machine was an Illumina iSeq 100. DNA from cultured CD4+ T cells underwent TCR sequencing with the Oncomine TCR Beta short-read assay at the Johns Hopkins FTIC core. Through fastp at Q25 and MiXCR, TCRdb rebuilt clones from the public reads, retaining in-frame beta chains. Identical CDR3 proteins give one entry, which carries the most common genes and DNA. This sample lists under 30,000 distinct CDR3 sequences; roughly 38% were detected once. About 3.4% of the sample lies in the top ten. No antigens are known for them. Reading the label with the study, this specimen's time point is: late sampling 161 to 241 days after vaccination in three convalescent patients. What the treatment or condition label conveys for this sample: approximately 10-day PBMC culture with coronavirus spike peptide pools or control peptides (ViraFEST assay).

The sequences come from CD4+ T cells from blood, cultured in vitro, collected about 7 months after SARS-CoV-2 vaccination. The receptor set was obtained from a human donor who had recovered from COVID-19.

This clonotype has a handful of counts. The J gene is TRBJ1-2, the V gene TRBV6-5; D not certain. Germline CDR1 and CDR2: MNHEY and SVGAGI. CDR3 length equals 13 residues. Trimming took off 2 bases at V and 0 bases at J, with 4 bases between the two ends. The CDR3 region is CASSYTANYGYTF. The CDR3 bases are TGTGCCAGCAGTTACACAGCTAACTATGGCTACACCTTC.

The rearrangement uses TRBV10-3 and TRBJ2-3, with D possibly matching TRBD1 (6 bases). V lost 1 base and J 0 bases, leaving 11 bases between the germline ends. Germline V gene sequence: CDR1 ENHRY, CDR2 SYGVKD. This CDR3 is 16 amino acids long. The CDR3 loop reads CAISEFRGGSTDTQYF. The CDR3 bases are TGTGCCATCAGTGAGTTCAGGGGCGGGAGCACAGATACGCAGTATTTT.

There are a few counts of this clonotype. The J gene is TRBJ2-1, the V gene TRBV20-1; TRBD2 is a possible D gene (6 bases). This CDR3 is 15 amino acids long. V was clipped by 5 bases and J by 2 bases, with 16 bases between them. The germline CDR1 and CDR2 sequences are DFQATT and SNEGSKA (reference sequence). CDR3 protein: CSASYSGGAYNEQFF. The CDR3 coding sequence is TGCAGTGCTTCCTATAGCGGAGGGGCCTACAATGAGCAGTTCTTC.

The CDR3 sequence: CASSVQGYEQYF. DNA for the CDR3: TGTGCCAGTAGTGTACAGGGCTACGAGCAGTACTTC. The chain carries TRBV19 and TRBJ2-7, with a tentative D call TRBD1 (6 bases). V was shortened by 5 bases and J by 3 bases, with 8 bases between the two germline ends. CDR3 size: 12 residues. CDR1 LNHDA and CDR2 SQIVND come from the germline V gene (reference sequence).

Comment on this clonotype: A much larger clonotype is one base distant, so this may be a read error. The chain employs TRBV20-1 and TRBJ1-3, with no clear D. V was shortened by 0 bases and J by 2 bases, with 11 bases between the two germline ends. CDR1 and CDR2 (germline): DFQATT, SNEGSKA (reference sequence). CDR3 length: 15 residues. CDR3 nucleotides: TGCAGTGCTAGAGAGTTGGGCGGCCCTGGAAACACCATATATTTT. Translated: CSARELGGPGNTIYF.

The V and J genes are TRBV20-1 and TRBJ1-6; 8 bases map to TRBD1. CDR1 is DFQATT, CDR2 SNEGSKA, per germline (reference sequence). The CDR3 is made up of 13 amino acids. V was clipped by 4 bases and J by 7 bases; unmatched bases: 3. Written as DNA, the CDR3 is TGCAGTGCTATCGACAGGGGCAATTCACCCCTCCACTTT. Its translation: CSAIDRGNSPLHF.

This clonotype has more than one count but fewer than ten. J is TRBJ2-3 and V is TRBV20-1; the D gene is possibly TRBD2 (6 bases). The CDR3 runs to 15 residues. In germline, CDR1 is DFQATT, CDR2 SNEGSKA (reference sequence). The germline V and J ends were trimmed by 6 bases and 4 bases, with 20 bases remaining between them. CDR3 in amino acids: CSAIVYGGPPDTQYF. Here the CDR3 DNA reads TGCAGTGCAATAGTTTACGGAGGGCCCCCAGATACGCAGTATTTT.

The chain's CDR3 is CSAIGQGRDRPQHF. In DNA, the CDR3 is TGCAGTGCTATAGGACAGGGCAGGGATCGGCCCCAGCATTTT. This chain links TRBV20-1 with TRBJ1-5; 8 bases fit TRBD1. V lost 4 bases and J lost 9; bases outside the gene matches: 11. Germline lookup yields CDR1 DFQATT and CDR2 SNEGSKA (reference sequence). This CDR3 contains 14 residues.

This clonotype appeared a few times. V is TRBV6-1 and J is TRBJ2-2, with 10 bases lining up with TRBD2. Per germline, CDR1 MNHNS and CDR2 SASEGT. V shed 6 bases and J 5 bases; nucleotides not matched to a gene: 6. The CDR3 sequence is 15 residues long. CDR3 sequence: CASRGAGGRTGELFF. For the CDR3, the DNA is TGTGCCAGCAGGGGAGCGGGAGGGCGGACCGGGGAGCTGTTTTTT.

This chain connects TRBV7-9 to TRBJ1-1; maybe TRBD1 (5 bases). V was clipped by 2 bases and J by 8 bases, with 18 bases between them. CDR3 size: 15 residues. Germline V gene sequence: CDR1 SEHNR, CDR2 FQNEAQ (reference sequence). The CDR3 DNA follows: TGTGCCAGCAGCTTAATCGGGCAGGGTGTTCGGGAAGCTTTCTTT. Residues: CASSLIGQGVREAFF.

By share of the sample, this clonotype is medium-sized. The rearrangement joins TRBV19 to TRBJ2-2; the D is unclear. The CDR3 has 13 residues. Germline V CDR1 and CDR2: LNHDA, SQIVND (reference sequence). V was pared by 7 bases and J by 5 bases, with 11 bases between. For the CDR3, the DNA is TGTGCCAGTATCACGGCCCAGACCGGGGAGCTGTTTTTT. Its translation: CASITAQTGELFF.

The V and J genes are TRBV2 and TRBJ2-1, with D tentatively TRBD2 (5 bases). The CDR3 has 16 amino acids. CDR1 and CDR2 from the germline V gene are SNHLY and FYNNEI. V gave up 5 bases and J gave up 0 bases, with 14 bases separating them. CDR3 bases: TGTGCCAGCAGTTTCGGCCAACTAGGCTCCTACAATGAGCAGTTCTTC. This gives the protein CASSFGQLGSYNEQFF.

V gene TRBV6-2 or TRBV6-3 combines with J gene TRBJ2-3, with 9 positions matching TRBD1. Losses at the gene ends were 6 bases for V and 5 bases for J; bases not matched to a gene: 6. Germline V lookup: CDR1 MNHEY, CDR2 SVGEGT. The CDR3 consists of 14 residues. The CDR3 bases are TGTGCCAGCAGGGGGACAGGGATAGGAGATACGCAGTATTTT. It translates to CASRGTGIGDTQYF.

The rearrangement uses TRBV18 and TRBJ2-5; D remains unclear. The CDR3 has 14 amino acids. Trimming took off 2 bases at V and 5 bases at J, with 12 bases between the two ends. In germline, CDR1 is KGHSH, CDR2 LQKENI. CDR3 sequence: CASSPGPASETQYF. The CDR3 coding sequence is TGTGCCAGCTCACCAGGACCCGCGTCGGAGACCCAGTACTTC.

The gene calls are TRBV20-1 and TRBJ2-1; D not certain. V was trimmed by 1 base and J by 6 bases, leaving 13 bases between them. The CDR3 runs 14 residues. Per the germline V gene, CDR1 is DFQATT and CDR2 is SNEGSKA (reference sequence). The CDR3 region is CSARVALGFNEQFF. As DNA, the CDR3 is TGCAGTGCTAGAGTGGCTTTAGGTTTCAATGAGCAGTTCTTC.

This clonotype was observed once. The chain's CDR3 is CASSLETLSSYEQYF. CDR3 nucleotides: TGTGCCAGCAGCTTGGAGACCCTGTCCTCCTACGAGCAGTACTTC. The rearrangement joins TRBV7-2 to TRBJ2-7, with D hard to call. The germline gives CDR1 SGHTA, CDR2 FQGNSA. The germline V and J ends were trimmed by 3 bases and 0 bases, with 12 bases remaining between them. The CDR3 is 15 amino acids. Drawing the rest from reference TRBV7-2 and TRBJ2-7, the complete variable domain is GAGVSQSPSNKVTEKGKDVELRCDPISGHTALYWYRQSLGQGLEFLIYFQGNSAPDKSGLPSDRFSAERTGGSVSTLTIQRTQQEDSAVYLCASSLETLSSYEQYFGPGTRLTVT.

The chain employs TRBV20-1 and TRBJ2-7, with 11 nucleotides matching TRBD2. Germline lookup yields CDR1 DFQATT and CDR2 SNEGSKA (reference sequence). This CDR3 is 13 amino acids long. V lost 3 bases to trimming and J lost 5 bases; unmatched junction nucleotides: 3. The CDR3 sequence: CSASTSGSDEQYF. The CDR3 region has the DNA TGCAGTGCTAGTACTAGCGGGAGCGACGAGCAGTACTTC.

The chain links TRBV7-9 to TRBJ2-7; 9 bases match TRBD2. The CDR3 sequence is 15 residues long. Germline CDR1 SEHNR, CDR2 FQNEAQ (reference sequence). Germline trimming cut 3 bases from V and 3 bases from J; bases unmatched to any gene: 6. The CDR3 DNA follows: TGTGCCAGCAGCTTGGATCCTAGCGGGATCTACGAGCAGTACTTC. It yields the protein CASSLDPSGIYEQYF.

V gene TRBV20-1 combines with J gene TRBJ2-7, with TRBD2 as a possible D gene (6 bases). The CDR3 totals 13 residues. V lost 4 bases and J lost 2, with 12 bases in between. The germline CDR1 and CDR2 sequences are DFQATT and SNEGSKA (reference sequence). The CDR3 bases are TGCAGTGCTAACCCGGGGAGGACCTACGAGCAGTACTTC. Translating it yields CSANPGRTYEQYF.

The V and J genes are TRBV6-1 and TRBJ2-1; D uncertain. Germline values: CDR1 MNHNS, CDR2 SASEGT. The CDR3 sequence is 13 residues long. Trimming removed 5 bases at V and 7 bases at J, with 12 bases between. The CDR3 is CASSPVVGNEQFF. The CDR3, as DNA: TGTGCCAGCAGTCCCGTTGTAGGGAATGAGCAGTTCTTC.

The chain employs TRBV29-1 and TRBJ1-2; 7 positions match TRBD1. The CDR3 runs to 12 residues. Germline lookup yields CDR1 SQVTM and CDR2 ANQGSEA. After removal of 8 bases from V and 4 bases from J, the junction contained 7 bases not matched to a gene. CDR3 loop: CSTGDLFYGYTF. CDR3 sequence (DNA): TGCAGCACAGGGGATCTTTTCTATGGCTACACCTTC.

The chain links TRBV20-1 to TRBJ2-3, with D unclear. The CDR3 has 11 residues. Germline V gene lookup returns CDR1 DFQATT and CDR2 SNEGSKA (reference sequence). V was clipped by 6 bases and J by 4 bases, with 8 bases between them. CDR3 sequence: CSAETSDTQYF. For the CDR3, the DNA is TGCAGTGCGGAAACATCAGATACGCAGTATTTT.

CDR3 region: CASSLGDGGYGYTF. CDR3 sequence (DNA): TGTGCCAGCAGCTTAGGGGACGGGGGCTATGGCTACACCTTC. V gene TRBV7-9 combines with J gene TRBJ1-2; D may be TRBD1 (5 bases). Germline V gene data show CDR1 as SEHNR and CDR2 as FQNEAQ (reference sequence). V lost 1 base, J lost 4 bases, and 10 bases lay in between. This CDR3 is 14 amino acids long.

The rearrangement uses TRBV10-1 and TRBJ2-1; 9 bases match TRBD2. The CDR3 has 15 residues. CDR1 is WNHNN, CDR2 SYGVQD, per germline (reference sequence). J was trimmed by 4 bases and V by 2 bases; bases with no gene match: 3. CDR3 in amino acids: CASSETSGRYNEQFF. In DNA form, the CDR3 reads TGCGCCAGCAGTGAGACTAGCGGGCGATACAATGAGCAGTTCTTC.

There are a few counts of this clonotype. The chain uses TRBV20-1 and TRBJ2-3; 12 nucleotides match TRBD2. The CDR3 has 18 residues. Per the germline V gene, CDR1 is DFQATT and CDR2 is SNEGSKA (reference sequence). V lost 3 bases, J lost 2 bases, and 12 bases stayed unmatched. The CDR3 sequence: CSASDPSGRAYHTDTQYF. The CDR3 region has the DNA TGCAGTGCTAGTGATCCTAGCGGGAGGGCCTACCACACAGATACGCAGTATTTT.

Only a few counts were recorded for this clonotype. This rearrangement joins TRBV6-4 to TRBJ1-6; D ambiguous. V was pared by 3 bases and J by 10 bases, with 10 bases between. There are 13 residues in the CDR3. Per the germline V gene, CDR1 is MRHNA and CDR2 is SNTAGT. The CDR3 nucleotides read TGTGCCAGCAGTGAATTCAGCGGGTCACCCCTCCACTTT. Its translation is CASSEFSGSPLHF.

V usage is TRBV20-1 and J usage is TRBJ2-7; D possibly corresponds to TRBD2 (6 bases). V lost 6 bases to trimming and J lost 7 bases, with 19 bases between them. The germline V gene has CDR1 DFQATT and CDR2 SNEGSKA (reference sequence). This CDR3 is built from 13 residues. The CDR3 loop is CSALGPTGREQYF. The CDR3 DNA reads TGCAGTGCCCTGGGGCCTACCGGGAGAGAGCAGTACTTC.

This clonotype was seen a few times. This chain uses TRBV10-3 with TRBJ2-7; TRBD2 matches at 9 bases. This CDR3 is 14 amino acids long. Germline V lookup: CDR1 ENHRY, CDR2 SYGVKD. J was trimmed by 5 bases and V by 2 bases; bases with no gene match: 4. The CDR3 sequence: CAISETSGLNEQYF. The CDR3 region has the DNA TGTGCCATCAGTGAGACTAGCGGGCTCAACGAGCAGTACTTC.